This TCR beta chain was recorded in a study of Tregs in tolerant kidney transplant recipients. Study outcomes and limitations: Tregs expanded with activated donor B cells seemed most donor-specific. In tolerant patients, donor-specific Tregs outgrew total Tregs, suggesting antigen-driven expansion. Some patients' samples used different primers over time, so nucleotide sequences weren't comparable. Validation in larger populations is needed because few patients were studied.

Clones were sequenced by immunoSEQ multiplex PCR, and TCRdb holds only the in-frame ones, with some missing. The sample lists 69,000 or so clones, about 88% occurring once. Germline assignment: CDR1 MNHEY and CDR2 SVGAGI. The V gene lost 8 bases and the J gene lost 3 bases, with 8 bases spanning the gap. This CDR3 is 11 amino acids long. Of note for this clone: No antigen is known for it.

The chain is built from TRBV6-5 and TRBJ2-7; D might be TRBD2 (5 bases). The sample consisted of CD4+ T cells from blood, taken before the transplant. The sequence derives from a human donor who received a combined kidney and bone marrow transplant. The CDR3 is CASRAGYEQYF. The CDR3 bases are TGTGCCAGCCGGGCGGGCTACGAGCAGTACTTC.